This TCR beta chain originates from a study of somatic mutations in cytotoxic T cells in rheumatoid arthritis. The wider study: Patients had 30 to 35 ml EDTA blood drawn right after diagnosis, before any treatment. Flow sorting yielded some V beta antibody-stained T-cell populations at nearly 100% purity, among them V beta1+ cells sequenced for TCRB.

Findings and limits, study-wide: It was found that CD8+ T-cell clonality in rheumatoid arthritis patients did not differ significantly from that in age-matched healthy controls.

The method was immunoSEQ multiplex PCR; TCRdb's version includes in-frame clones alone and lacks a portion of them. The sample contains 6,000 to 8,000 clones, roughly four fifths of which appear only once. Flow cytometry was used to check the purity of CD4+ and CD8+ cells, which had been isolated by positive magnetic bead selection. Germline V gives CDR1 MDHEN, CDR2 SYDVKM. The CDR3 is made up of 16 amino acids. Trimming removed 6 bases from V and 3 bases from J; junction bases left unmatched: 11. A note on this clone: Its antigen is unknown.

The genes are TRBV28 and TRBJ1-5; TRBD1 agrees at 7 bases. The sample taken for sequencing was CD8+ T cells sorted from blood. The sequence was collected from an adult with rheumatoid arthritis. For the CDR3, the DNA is TGTGCCAGCAGGGAGACAGGGACGGGGACCAATCAGCCCCAGCATTTT. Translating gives CASRETGTGTNQPQHF.